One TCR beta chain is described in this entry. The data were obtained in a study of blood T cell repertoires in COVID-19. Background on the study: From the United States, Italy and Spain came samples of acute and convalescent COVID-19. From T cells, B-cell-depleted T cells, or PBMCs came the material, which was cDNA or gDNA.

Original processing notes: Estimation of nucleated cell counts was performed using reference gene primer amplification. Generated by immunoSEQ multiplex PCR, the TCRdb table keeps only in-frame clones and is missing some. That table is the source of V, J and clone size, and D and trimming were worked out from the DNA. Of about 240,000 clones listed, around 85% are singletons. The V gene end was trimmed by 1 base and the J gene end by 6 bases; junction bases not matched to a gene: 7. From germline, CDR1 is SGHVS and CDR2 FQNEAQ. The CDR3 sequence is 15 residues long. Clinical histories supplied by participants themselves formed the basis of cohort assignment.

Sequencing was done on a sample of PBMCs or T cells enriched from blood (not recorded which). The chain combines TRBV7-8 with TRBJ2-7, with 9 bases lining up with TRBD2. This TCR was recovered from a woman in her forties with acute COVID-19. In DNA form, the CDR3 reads TGTGCCAGCAGCTTAGAGGGCGGGAGGGCCGGCGAGCAGTACTTC. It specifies CASSLEGGRAGEQYF.